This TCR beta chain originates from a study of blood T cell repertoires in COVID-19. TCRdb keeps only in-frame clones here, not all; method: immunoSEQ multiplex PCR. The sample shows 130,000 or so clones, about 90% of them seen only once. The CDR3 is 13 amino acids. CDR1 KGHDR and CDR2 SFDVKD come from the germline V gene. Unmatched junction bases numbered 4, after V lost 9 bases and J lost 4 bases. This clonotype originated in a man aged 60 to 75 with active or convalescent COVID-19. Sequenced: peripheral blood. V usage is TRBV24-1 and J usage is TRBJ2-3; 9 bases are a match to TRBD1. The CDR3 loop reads CATGTGLADTQYF. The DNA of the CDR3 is TGTGCCACCGGGACAGGGCTCGCAGATACGCAGTATTTT.